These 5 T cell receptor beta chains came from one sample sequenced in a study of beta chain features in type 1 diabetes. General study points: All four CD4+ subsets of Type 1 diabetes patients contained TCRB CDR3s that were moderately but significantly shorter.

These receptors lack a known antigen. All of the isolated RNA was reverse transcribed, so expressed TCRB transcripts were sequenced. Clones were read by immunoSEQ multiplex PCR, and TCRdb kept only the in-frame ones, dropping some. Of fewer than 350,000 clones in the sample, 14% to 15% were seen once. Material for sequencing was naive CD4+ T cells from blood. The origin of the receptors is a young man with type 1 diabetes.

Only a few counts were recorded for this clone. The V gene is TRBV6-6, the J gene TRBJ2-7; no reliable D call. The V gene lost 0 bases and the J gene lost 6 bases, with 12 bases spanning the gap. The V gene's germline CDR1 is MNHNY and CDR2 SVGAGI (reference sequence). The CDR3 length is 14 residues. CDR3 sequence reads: CASSYSSLSREQYF. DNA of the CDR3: TGTGCCAGCAGTTACTCTAGCCTGTCCCGCGAGCAGTACTTC.

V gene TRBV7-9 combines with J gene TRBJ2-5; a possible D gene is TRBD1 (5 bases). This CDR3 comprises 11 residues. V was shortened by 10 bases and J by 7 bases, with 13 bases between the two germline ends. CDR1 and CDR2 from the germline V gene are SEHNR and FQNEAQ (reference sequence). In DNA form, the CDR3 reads TGTGCCACCGCCAGGGTTGGGACCCAGTACTTC. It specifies CATARVGTQYF.

The CDR3: CASSLGIRREPSYEQYF. The CDR3 nucleotides read TGTGCCAGCAGCTTAGGGATTAGGCGGGAGCCCTCCTACGAGCAGTACTTC. This chain connects TRBV11-2 to TRBJ2-7; 7 nucleotides align to TRBD2. The V gene end was trimmed by 1 base and the J gene end by 0 bases; junction bases not matched to a gene: 9. Germline V gives CDR1 SGHAT, CDR2 FQNNGV. The CDR3 consists of 17 residues.

CDR3 residues: CASSPRLVSGEQFF. For the CDR3, the DNA is TGTGCCAGCAGCCCCCGACTAGTATCGGGTGAGCAGTTCTTC. The chain is built from TRBV13 and TRBJ2-1; D is possibly TRBD2 (6 bases). The germline V gene has CDR1 PRHDT and CDR2 FYEKMQ (reference sequence). Trimming pared 5 bases from V and 9 bases from J, leaving 17 bases between. The CDR3 runs to 14 residues.

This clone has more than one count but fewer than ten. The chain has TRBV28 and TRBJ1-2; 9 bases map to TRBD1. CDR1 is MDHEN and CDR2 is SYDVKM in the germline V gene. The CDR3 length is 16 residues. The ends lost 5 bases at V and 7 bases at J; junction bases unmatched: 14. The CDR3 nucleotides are TGTGCCAGCAGTCTGGGACAGGGACTTCCCGAGGTTGGCTACACCTTC. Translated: CASSLGQGLPEVGYTF.